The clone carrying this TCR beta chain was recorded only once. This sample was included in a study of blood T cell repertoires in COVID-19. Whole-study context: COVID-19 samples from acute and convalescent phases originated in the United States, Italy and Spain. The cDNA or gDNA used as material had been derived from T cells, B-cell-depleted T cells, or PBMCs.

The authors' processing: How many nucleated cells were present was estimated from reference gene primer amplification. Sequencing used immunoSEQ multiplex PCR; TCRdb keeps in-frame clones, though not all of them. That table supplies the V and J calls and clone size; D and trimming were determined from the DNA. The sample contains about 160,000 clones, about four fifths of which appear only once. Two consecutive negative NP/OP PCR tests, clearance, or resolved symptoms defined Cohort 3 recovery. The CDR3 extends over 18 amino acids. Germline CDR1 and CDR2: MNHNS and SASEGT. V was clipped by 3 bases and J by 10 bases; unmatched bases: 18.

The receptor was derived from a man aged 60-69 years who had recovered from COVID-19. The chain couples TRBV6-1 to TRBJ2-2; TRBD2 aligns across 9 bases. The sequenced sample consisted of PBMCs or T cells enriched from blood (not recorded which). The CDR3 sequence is CASSDSGRGSARREELFF. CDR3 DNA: TGTGCCAGCAGTGATAGCGGGAGAGGGTCAGCCCGACGGGAGGAGCTGTTTTTT.